This record concerns one TCR beta chain sequence. The antigen remains undetermined. Profiling relied on immunoSEQ multiplex PCR, and the TCRdb table lists in-frame clones only, not all of them. The sample includes roughly 150,000 clones, roughly 90% seen only once; the top ten take around 1.3%. This sample stems from a study of T cell responses to AZD1222 COVID-19 vaccine. Study context: Analyses pooled second doses at about 4 or about 12 weeks. Study-level points and caveats: Clonal diversity was possibly underestimated, and the donors were mostly white British, with more females. Samples come after the peak T cell response, not at day 14. At study baseline, merely several AZD1222 recipients were seropositive.

The V gene's germline CDR1 is LGHDT and CDR2 YNNKEL (reference sequence). The CDR3 covers 16 residues. The V end lost 4 bases, the J end lost 3 bases, and 16 bases lay between the germline ends. The sample in question was peripheral blood, obtained on day 0 of AZD1222 vaccination. The sequence derives from an adult in good health. The rearrangement links TRBV3-1 (or the pseudogene TRBV3-2) to TRBJ2-1; D is possibly TRBD1 or TRBD2 (5 bases each). As DNA, the CDR3 is TGTGCCAGCAGCCCCTCAGGGACGGTTGACTACAATGAGCAGTTCTTC. This sequence encodes CASSPSGTVDYNEQFF.